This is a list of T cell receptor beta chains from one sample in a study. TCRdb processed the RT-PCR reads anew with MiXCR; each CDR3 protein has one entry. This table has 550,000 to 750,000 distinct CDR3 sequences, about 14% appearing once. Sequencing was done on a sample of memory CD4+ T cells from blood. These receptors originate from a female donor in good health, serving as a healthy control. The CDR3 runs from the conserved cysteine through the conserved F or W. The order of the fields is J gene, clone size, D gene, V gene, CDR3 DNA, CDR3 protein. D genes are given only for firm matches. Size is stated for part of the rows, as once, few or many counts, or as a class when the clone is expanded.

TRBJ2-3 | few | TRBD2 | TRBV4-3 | TGCGCCAGCAGCCAGGGTATAGCGGGAGGGCCCTCGGAAGATACGCAGTATTTT | CASSQGIAGGPSEDTQYF
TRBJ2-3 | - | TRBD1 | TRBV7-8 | TGTGCCAGCAGCCCAAGACAGGGGGCGATTGGCGCAGATACGCAGTATTTT | CASSPRQGAIGADTQYF
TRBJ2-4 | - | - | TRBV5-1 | TGCGCCAGCAGCGAAAATACAGAAAACATTCAGTACTTC | CASSENTENIQYF
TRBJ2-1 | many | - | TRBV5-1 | TGCGCCAGCAGCGAGCGGACGAATGAGCAGTTCTTC | CASSERTNEQFF
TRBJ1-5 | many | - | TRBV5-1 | TGCGCCAGCAGCTTGGAGGGTCAGCCGAATCAGCCCCAGCATTTT | CASSLEGQPNQPQHF
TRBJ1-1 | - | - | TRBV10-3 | TGTGCCATCAGGGGAGGGGACTTCGCCACTGAAGCTTTCTTT | CAIRGGDFATEAFF
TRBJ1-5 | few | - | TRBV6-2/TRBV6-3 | TGTGCCAGCAGGCCGGTGCGGTCGGGGCAGCCCCAGCATTTT | CASRPVRSGQPQHF
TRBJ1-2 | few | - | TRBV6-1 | TGTGCCAGCAGTGAACCCGGACGGGACTATGGCTACACCTTC | CASSEPGRDYGYTF
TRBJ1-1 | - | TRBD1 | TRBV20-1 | TGCAGTGCTAGGGGGACAGGGAAGGTGTCCACTGAAGCTTTCTTT | CSARGTGKVSTEAFF
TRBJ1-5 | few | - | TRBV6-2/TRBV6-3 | TGTGCCAGCAGCCCCCCAGGGGCGAGCAATCAGCCCCAGCATTTT | CASSPPGASNQPQHF
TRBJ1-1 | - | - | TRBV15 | TGTGCCACCAGCAGAGATCGGAGCGGGGCGGAAGCTTTCTTT | CATSRDRSGAEAFF
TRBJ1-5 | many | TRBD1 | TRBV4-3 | TGCGCCAGCAGCCAACGACAGGGAAGCAATCAGCCCCAGCATTTT | CASSQRQGSNQPQHF
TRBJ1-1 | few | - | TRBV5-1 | TGCGCCAGCAGCTTGGGGCAGTTGTTAGATGAAGCTTTCTTT | CASSLGQLLDEAFF
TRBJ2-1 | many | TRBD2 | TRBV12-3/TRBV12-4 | TGTGCCAGCAGAACCCTAGCGGGGGCCTACAATGAGCAGTTCTTC | CASRTLAGAYNEQFF
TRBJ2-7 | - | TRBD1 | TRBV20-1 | TGCAGTGCTAACCCTTCATCCGGGACAGAGGAGCAGTACTTC | CSANPSSGTEEQYF
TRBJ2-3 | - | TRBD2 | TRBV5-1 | TGCGCCAGCAGCAAAGGACTAGCGGGATCTACGCAGTATTTT | CASSKGLAGSTQYF
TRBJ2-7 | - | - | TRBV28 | TGTGCCAGCACCTATCGGGGGAGCGAGCAGTACTTC | CASTYRGSEQYF
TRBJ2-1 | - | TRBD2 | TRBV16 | TGTGCCAGCAGCCAATGGACTAGCGGGGAAAATGAGCAGTTCTTC | CASSQWTSGENEQFF
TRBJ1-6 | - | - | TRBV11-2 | TGTGCCAGCAGCTTATCAGGGGTGGATTCACCCCTCCACTTT | CASSLSGVDSPLHF
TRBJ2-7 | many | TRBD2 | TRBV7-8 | TGTGCCAGCACCAGACTAGCGGGAGGCCATTCCTACGAGCAGTACTTC | CASTRLAGGHSYEQYF
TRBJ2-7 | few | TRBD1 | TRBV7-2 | TGTGCCAGCAGCCGGGACAGGGGGCTCCACGAGCAGTACTTC | CASSRDRGLHEQYF
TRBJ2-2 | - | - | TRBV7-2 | TGTGCCAGCAGCTTAGCGGAAACAACGAACACCGGGGAGCTGTTTTTT | CASSLAETTNTGELFF
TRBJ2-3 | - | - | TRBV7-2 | TGTGCCAGCAGCTTAGACAGGGCTCCGATTCGGGATACGCAGTATTTT | CASSLDRAPIRDTQYF
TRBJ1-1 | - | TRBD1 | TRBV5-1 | TGCGCCAGCAGCGCCGGGACAGGGGGTGATTTCTTT | CASSAGTGGDFF
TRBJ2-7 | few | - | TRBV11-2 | TGTGCCAGCAGCTTAACTGATGGGAACTACGAGCAGTACTTC | CASSLTDGNYEQYF
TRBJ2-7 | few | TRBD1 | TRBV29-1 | TGCAGCGTTAGGGACAGGGGGGGTGAGCAGTACTTC | CSVRDRGGEQYF
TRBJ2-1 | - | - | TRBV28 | TGTGCCAGCACTCTCTCAGCGGGCGTTTACAATGAGCAGTTCTTC | CASTLSAGVYNEQFF
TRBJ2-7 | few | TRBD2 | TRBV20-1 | TGCAGTGCCCCGATTCCCGGGAGGGCCCTCGGTGAGCAGTACTTC | CSAPIPGRALGEQYF
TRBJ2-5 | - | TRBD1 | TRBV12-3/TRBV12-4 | TGTGCCAGCAGCGCGACAGGGGGACCCCAAGAGACCCAGTACTTC | CASSATGGPQETQYF
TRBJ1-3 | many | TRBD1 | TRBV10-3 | TGTGCCATCAGTGCCGGACAGGGAGGCCGAGGAAACACCATATATTTT | CAISAGQGGRGNTIYF
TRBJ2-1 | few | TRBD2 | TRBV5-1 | TGCGCCAGCAGCGGGGGGACTAGCGGTATTCACAATGAGCAGTTCTTC | CASSGGTSGIHNEQFF
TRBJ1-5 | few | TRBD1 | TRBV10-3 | TGTGCCATCAGCGGACAGGAGGATCAGCCCCAGCATTTT | CAISGQEDQPQHF
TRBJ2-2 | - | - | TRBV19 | TGTGCCAGTAGTATTCGTTCGGGGGTCTACACCGGGGAGCTGTTTTTT | CASSIRSGVYTGELFF
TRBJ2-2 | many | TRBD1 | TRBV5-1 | TGCGCCAGCAGTCGAACAGGGGACACCGGGGAGCTGTTTTTT | CASSRTGDTGELFF
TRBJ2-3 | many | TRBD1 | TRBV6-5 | TGTGCCAGCAGTTACCTTAAAACCTCGACAGGGTCAGATACGCAGTATTTT | CASSYLKTSTGSDTQYF
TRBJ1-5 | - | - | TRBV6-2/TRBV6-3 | TGTGCCAGCACCCCGCAGGTGGGTGGGTATATACAGCCCCAGCATTTT | CASTPQVGGYIQPQHF
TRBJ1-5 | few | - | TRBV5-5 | TGTGCCAGCAGCTTGGCCCCTGATAACCAGCCCCAGCATTTT | CASSLAPDNQPQHF
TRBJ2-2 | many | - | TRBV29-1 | TGCAGCGTTGGGGGGGCTAGCGCGACTACCGGGGAGCTGTTTTTT | CSVGGASATTGELFF
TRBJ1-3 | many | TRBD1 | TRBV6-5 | TGTGCCAGCAGGCCTAAGGGACAGATCACCACCATATATTTT | CASRPKGQITTIYF
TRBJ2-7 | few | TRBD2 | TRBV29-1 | TGCAGCGTAGCATTACCGGGACTAGCTTACGAGCAGTACTTC | CSVALPGLAYEQYF
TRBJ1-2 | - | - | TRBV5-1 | TGCGCCAGCAGCTTTATCGACGGAAAAGACTATGGCTACACCTTC | CASSFIDGKDYGYTF
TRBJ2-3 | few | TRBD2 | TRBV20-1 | TGCAGTGCCAGGCTACGGGGGGGCCGAGATACGCAGTATTTT | CSARLRGGRDTQYF
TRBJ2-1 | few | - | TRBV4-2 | TGTGCCAGCAGCCAAGATCCGGGGGTGGGGTCCAATGAGCAGTTCTTC | CASSQDPGVGSNEQFF
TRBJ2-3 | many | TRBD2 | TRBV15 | TGTGCCACCAGCAGCGGACTAGCGCCAAGCACAGATACGCAGTATTTT | CATSSGLAPSTDTQYF
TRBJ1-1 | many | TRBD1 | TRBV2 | TGTGCCAGCAGTTTTTACCGGACAGGCACTGAAGCTTTCTTT | CASSFYRTGTEAFF
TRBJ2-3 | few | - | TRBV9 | TGTGCCAGCGGTAAAGGGATTAGGGATCCCCCAGATACGCAGTATTTT | CASGKGIRDPPDTQYF
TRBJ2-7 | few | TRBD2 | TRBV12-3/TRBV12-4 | TGTGCCAGCAGTTTTTACTGGACTAGCGGGTACTCCTACGAGCAGTACTTC | CASSFYWTSGYSYEQYF
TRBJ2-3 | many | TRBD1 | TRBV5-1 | TGCGCCAGCAGCCTGACTGGACAGGCGGATAGCACAGATACGCAGTATTTT | CASSLTGQADSTDTQYF
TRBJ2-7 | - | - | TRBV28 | TGTGCCAGCAGAGACTCCCAGGGGCCAACATACGAGCAGTACTTC | CASRDSQGPTYEQYF
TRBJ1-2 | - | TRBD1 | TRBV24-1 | TGTGCCACCAGTGATTCCCCCCGGGACAGATTGGAGGGCTACACCTTC | CATSDSPRDRLEGYTF